The sequence of this T cell receptor beta chain was determined in a study of CD8 T cells in Susac syndrome. Sequencing targeted TCR beta in blood CD8+ and CD4+ T cells. Control patients had untreated stable or active relapsing-remitting multiple sclerosis by revised McDonald criteria. Per the germline V gene, CDR1 is SSHAT and CDR2 is FNYEAQ (reference sequence). The CDR3 has 15 amino acids. V was pared by 5 bases and J by 5 bases, with 18 bases between. When the RNA was reverse transcribed, random hexamers were used with an input of about 0.5 to 1 ug. The amplification used immunoSEQ multiplex PCR on TCR beta CDR3; it spanned 54 Vbeta and 13 Jbeta. TCRdb ran MiXCR on the immunoSEQ multiplex PCR reads and lists one entry per CDR3 protein. The table lists more than 65,000 distinct CDR3 sequences, approximately 94% of them singletons, with 0.5% to 0.7% in the top ten.

The chain couples TRBV7-7 to TRBJ2-5; D assignment may be TRBD1 or TRBD2 (5 bases each). The clonotype was recovered from a human donor with multiple sclerosis. The sequencing input was CD8+ T cells from PBMCs. CDR3 region: CASSVAGTFGETQYF. The CDR3 DNA sequence: TGTGCCAGCAGCGTTGCAGGGACCTTTGGGGAGACCCAGTACTTC.